These 16 T cell receptor beta chains share one sample of origin, sequenced in a study of blood T cells in healthy people across ages. Alongside a J-beta primer mix, a sample-barcoded 5' primer served in a second PCR lasting 7 to 11 cycles. TCRdb passed the 5' RACE reads through MiXCR, listing each CDR3 protein once. Of more than 800,000 distinct CDR3 sequences in the sample, around 45% are singletons; the top ten hold around 18%. Sequenced input: blood. The receptor set was obtained from a woman between 55 and 75 years old in good health.

The CDR3 reads CSTRTSGIGEQFF. In DNA form, the CDR3 reads TGCAGTACGCGGACTAGCGGGATTGGGGAGCAGTTCTTC. The chain uses TRBV20-1 and TRBJ2-1; 12 positions match TRBD2. Germline-derived CDR1 and CDR2 are DFQATT and SNEGSKA (reference sequence). The CDR3 loop spans 13 amino acids. The trim removed 8 bases at V and 10 bases at J, leaving 9 bases unmatched.

CDR3 in DNA: TGTGCCAGCAGAGTCAGGGACACCTACAATGAGCAGTTCTTC. Translation gives CASRVRDTYNEQFF. The chain uses TRBV7-2 and TRBJ2-1, with TRBD1 as a possible D gene (6 bases). This CDR3 contains 14 residues. The V gene's germline CDR1 is SGHTA and CDR2 FQGNSA. V was shortened by 6 bases and J by 2 bases, with 11 bases between the two germline ends. Together with reference TRBV7-2 and TRBJ2-1, the CDR3 gives the full variable domain: GAGVSQSPSNKVTEKGKDVELRCDPISGHTALYWYRQSLGQGLEFLIYFQGNSAPDKSGLPSDRFSAERTGGSVSTLTIQRTQQEDSAVYLCASRVRDTYNEQFFGPGTRLTVL.

This sequence joins TRBV25-1 and TRBJ1-2, with unresolved D. CDR1 MGHDK and CDR2 SYGVNS come from the germline V gene. The CDR3 runs 13 residues. Trimming left V 6 bases short and J 0 bases short, with 8 bases between. The CDR3 sequence: CASRAATNYGYTF. The CDR3 DNA reads as TGTGCCAGCAGGGCAGCTACTAACTATGGCTACACCTTC.

This clonotype appeared a few times. The gene calls are TRBV29-1 and TRBJ2-3, with 9 bases aligning to TRBD2. Germline V CDR1 and CDR2: SQVTM, ANQGSEA. This CDR3 comprises 15 residues. The V segment lost 5 bases and the J segment 2 bases; nucleotides outside the gene matches: 8. CDR3: CSVMGLAGLTDTQYF. DNA for the CDR3: TGCAGCGTTATGGGGCTAGCGGGACTCACAGATACGCAGTATTTT.

CDR3 bases: TGCAGTGCTCGTTTACTCAGGGACTACGAGCAGTACTTC. It translates to CSARLLRDYEQYF. V gene TRBV20-1 combines with J gene TRBJ2-7; a weak D match, TRBD1 (5 bases). V was trimmed by 5 bases and J by 3 bases, leaving 14 bases between them. Germline V gene sequence: CDR1 DFQATT, CDR2 SNEGSKA (reference sequence). This CDR3 has 13 residues.

This clonotype was counted a few times. The J gene is TRBJ1-5, the V gene TRBV12-3 or TRBV12-4, with no clear D. V lost 7 bases and J 2 bases, leaving 18 bases between the germline ends. The CDR3 totals 16 residues. CDR3 DNA sequence: TGTGCCAGCACCCGAAGTAGCGGAATAGGCAATCAGCCCCAGCATTTT. Residues: CASTRSSGIGNQPQHF.

This clonotype has a single count. This chain connects TRBV12-3 or TRBV12-4 to TRBJ1-1; D is perhaps TRBD1 (5 bases). The CDR3 runs to 15 residues. Trimming pared 6 bases from V and 1 base from J, leaving 15 bases between. CDR3 bases: TGTGCCAGCAGGCCCGGAGGGGCTTCGAACACTGAAGCTTTCTTT. Translating gives CASRPGGASNTEAFF.

This clonotype was seen a handful of times. The rearrangement uses TRBV27 and TRBJ1-2; 10 bases map to TRBD1. In germline, CDR1 is MNHEY, CDR2 SMNVEV (reference sequence). V dropped 7 bases and J dropped 1; count of bases not matched to a gene: 6. There are 15 residues in the CDR3. CDR3 nucleotide sequence: TGTGCCAGCACCCCCGGGACAGGGGATAACTATGGCTACACCTTC. Its protein product is CASTPGTGDNYGYTF.

This clonotype occurred a few times. The chain uses TRBV9 and TRBJ2-3; D gene uncertain. The CDR3 loop spans 15 amino acids. Trimming left V 0 bases short and J 4 bases short, with 12 bases between. From germline, CDR1 is SGDLS and CDR2 YYNGEE. CDR3 residues: CASSVVATAADTQYF. CDR3 DNA: TGTGCCAGCAGCGTAGTGGCTACCGCGGCAGATACGCAGTATTTT.

The chain is built from TRBV12-3 or TRBV12-4 and TRBJ1-1, with D uncertain. The CDR3 totals 12 residues. Deletions cut 5 bases from V and 12 bases from J, with 16 bases between. CDR3 loop: CASSPSLKVTFF. For the CDR3, the DNA is TGTGCCAGCAGTCCCTCTTTGAAGGTGACTTTCTTT.

V is TRBV5-1 and J is TRBJ1-2; D gene ambiguous. The germline CDR1 and CDR2 sequences are SGHRS and YFSETQ. With 0 bases removed from V and 5 bases from J, the gap between germline ends came to 14 bases. The CDR3 covers 15 residues. The CDR3 coding sequence is TGCGCCAGCAGCTTGGAGTCAGGAAGAACGTATGGCTACACCTTC. The encoded protein is CASSLESGRTYGYTF.

The V and J genes are TRBV18 and TRBJ1-1; D is uncertain. Trimming shortened V by 5 bases and J by 1 base, and 8 bases separated the two germline ends. Germline lookup yields CDR1 KGHSH and CDR2 LQKENI. This CDR3 region has 13 residues. The CDR3 loop is CASSERQNTEAFF. DNA of the CDR3: TGTGCCAGCTCAGAACGGCAGAACACTGAAGCTTTCTTT.

The chain carries TRBV7-9 and TRBJ2-1, with 8 bases that match TRBD2. This CDR3 is built from 15 residues. With V trimmed by 5 bases and J by 8 bases, 11 bases remained unmatched. Germline V CDR1 and CDR2: SEHNR, FQNEAQ (reference sequence). DNA for the CDR3: TGTGCCAGCAGCCCGCGGGGGGAATCTTTAGATGAGCAGTTCTTC. Translating gives CASSPRGESLDEQFF.

The chain combines TRBV20-1 with TRBJ2-7, with D maybe TRBD2 (7 bases). V was cut by 6 bases and J by 0 bases, with 18 bases left in between. Germline CDR1 reads DFQATT; CDR2 reads SNEGSKA (reference sequence). This CDR3 has 15 residues. In DNA, the CDR3 is TGCAGTGCGGGGGGGCGGCGGGCCCTCTCCTACGAGCAGTACTTC. This gives the protein CSAGGRRALSYEQYF.

This clonotype was picked up a small number of times. The rearrangement uses TRBV7-9 and TRBJ2-7, with TRBD1 matching 8 bases. This CDR3 contains 13 residues. V was pared by 1 base and J by 9 bases, with 5 bases of the junction left unmatched. Per the germline V gene, CDR1 is SEHNR and CDR2 is FQNEAQ (reference sequence). CDR3 protein: CASSLDPGGGQYF. Written as DNA, the CDR3 is TGTGCCAGCAGCTTAGATCCAGGGGGCGGGCAGTACTTC.

This clonotype has more than one count but fewer than ten. V and J are TRBV20-1 and TRBJ2-7, with a weak D call TRBD2 (6 bases). This CDR3 contains 14 residues. V was clipped by 0 bases and J by 0 bases, with 9 bases between them. Looked up from germline, CDR1 is DFQATT and CDR2 is SNEGSKA (reference sequence). The CDR3 protein is CSARDRAGSYEQYF. The CDR3 nucleotides are TGCAGTGCTAGAGATCGAGCGGGCTCCTACGAGCAGTACTTC.